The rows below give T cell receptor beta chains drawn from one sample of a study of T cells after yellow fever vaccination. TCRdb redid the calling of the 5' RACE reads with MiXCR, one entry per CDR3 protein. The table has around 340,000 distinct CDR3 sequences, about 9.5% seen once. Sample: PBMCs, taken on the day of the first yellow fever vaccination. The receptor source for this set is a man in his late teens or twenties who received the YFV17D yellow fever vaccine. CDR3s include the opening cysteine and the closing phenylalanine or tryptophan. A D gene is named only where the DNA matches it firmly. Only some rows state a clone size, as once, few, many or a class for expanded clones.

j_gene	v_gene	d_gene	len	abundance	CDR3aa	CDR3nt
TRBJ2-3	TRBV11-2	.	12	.	CASSLDQDTQYF	TGTGCCAGCAGCTTAGATCAAGATACGCAGTATTTT
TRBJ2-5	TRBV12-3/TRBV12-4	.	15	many	CASSFGGAVQETQYF	TGTGCCAGCAGTTTTGGGGGGGCCGTTCAAGAGACCCAGTACTTC
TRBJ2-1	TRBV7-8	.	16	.	CASRPKLGFSYNEQFF	TGTGCCAGCAGGCCGAAATTGGGTTTTTCCTACAATGAGCAGTTCTTC
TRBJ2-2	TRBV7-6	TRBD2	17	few	CASSLESSGEYTGELFF	TGTGCCAGCAGCTTAGAGAGTAGCGGGGAATACACCGGGGAGCTGTTTTTT
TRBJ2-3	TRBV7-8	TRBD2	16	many	CASSLVGVASGDTQYF	TGTGCCAGCAGCTTAGTTGGGGTGGCTAGCGGGGATACGCAGTATTTT
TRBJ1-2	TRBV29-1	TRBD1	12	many	CSVSQGAWGYTF	TGCAGCGTTTCACAGGGGGCGTGGGGCTACACCTTC
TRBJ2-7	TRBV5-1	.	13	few	CASSVPGSYEQYF	TGCGCCAGCAGCGTGCCGGGGTCCTACGAGCAGTACTTC
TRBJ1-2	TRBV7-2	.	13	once	CASSLATGSGYTF	TGTGCCAGCAGCTTAGCGACGGGGAGTGGCTACACCTTC
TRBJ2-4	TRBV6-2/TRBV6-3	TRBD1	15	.	CASSFSGQGGHIQYF	TGTGCCAGCAGTTTCTCTGGACAGGGTGGTCACATTCAGTACTTC
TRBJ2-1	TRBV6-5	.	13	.	CASSHAETNEQFF	TGTGCCAGCAGTCACGCAGAAACCAATGAGCAGTTCTTC
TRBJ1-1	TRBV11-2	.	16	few	CASSLVFTGIRTEAFF	TGTGCCAGCAGCTTGGTTTTTACAGGGATTCGCACTGAAGCTTTCTTT
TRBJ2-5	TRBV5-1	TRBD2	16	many	CASSSAGTSVQETQYF	TGCGCCAGCAGCTCCGCCGGGACTAGCGTTCAAGAGACCCAGTACTTC
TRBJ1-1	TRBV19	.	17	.	CASSIGSAPPKDTEAFF	TGTGCCAGTAGTATTGGTTCGGCACCACCTAAGGACACTGAAGCTTTCTTT
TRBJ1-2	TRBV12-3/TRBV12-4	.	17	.	CASSWAEYGESNYGYTF	TGTGCCAGCAGTTGGGCTGAATATGGGGAGTCCAACTATGGCTACACCTTC
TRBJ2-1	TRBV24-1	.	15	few	CATSDSGLFANEQFF	TGTGCCACCAGTGATTCCGGACTTTTCGCCAATGAGCAGTTCTTC
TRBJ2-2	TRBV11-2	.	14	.	CASSAKLGAGELFF	TGTGCCAGCAGCGCCAAACTAGGCGCCGGGGAGCTGTTTTTT
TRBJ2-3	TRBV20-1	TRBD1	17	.	CSARDAYRGSWTDTQYF	TGCAGTGCTAGAGACGCGTACAGGGGATCCTGGACAGATACGCAGTATTTT
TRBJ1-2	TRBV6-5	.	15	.	CASSYGRAVDYGYTF	TGTGCCAGCAGTTACGGTAGGGCCGTGGACTATGGCTACACCTTC
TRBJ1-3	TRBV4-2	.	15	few	CASSQDHGLGNTIYF	TGTGCCAGCAGCCAAGATCATGGACTGGGAAACACCATATATTTT
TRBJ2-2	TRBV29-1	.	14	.	CSVEEGASTGELFF	TGCAGCGTTGAAGAGGGGGCAAGCACCGGGGAGCTGTTTTTT
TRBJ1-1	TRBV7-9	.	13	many	CASSRLYFGGAFF	TGTGCCAGCAGCCGTCTCTATTTCGGGGGAGCTTTCTTT
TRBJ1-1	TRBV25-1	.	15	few	CASSPVPGMATEAFF	TGTGCCAGCAGCCCCGTCCCAGGGATGGCCACTGAAGCTTTCTTT